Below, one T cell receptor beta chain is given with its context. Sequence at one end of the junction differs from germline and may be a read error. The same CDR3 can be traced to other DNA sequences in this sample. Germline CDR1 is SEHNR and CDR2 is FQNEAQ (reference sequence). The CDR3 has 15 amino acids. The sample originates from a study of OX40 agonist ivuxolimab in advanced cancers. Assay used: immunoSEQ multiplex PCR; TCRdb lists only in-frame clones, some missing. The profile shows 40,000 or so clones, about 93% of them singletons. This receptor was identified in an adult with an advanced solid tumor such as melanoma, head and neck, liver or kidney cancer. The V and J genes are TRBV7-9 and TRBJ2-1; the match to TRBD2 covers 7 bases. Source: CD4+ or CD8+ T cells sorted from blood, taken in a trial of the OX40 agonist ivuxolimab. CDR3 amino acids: CASSLRGSSYNEQFF. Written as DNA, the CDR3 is TGTGCCAGTAGCTTACGCGGGAGCTCCTACAATGAGCAGTTCTTC.